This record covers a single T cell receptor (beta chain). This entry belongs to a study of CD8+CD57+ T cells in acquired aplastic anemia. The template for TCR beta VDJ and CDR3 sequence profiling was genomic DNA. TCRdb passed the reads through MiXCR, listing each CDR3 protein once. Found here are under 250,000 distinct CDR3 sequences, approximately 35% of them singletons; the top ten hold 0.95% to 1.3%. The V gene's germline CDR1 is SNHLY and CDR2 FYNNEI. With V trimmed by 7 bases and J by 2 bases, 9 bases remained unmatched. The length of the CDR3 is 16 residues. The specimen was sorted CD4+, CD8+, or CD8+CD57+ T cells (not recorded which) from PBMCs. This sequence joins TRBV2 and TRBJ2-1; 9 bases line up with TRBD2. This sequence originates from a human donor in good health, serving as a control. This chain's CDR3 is CASTGGLAAPYNEQFF. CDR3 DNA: TGTGCCAGCACCGGGGGACTAGCAGCTCCCTACAATGAGCAGTTCTTC.